The following is a T cell receptor beta chain sequence with its context. The antigen is unknown. This record belongs to a study of cytomegalovirus exposure and HLA in healthy donors. General study points: Previous analysis showed most TCR beta V segments were productive about 87% or about 30% of the time. Later analysis suggested links between common viral pathogens and several top significant clusters. Reportedly, fewer N-insertions than the 666-donor mean appeared in an Asian-associated ancestry cluster in a later analysis.

PCR used 60 Vbeta primers and 13 Jbeta primers. Sequenced by immunoSEQ multiplex PCR; TCRdb stores in-frame clones only, minus some. The sample consists of more than 100,000 clones, under 85% of them appearing once. V was trimmed by 1 base and J by 0 bases, leaving 12 bases between them. This CDR3 is built from 17 residues. Germline CDR1 SGHTA, CDR2 FQGNSA. The sequence was collected from a human donor in good health. J is TRBJ2-2 and V is TRBV7-2; D is unresolved. Source material: PBMCs. This CDR3 reads CASSLVVWAPNTGELFF. The CDR3 nucleotides read TGTGCCAGCAGCTTAGTAGTTTGGGCTCCGAACACCGGGGAGCTGTTTTTT.